This T cell receptor (beta chain) was profiled in a study of cytomegalovirus exposure and HLA in healthy donors. Overall study context: It was reported in a later analysis that the same platform had been used for the 120 or so validation repertoires as for the approximately 730 first-cohort repertoires.

The length of the CDR3 is 19 residues. Germline V gene data show CDR1 as LGHNA and CDR2 as YSLEER. Trimming at V came to 4 bases and at J to 2 bases, leaving 16 bases not matched to a gene. Sequencing used immunoSEQ multiplex PCR; TCRdb keeps in-frame clones, though not all of them. The table includes around 250,000 clones, nearly 90% detected once. The rearrangement uses TRBV4-3 and TRBJ2-3; 9 bases are a match to TRBD2. This clonotype was obtained from a woman aged 18-29 years in good health and CMV-seronegative. Sequencing was done on a sample of PBMCs. DNA for the CDR3: TGCGCCAGCAGCCCTAACCTAGCGGGGACCTATTCTCCCACAGATACGCAGTATTTT. Its protein product is CASSPNLAGTYSPTDTQYF.